This TCR beta chain derives from a study of blood T cell repertoires in COVID-19. Produced via immunoSEQ multiplex PCR; TCRdb's table is partial and in-frame only. The sample gives fewer than 250,000 clones, roughly nine tenths of which show up once; 0.78% is in the top ten. Trimming cost V 6 bases and J 8 bases, with 13 bases left between them. The germline V gene encodes CDR1 SQVTM and CDR2 ANQGSEA. CDR3 length: 11 amino acids. The origin of this receptor is a woman in her 70s with acute or convalescent COVID-19. This chain links TRBV29-1 with TRBJ1-2, with D possibly matching TRBD1 (6 bases). The sample was peripheral blood. CDR3 in DNA: TGCAGCGTCCTATGGGGGCAGGGCTACACCTTC. Encoded protein: CSVLWGQGYTF. Combining the CDR3 with reference TRBV29-1 and TRBJ1-2 gives the whole variable domain SAVISQKPSRDICQRGTSLTIQCQVDSQVTMMFWYRQQPGQSLTLIATANQGSEATYESGFVIDKFPISRPNLTFSTLTVSNMSPEDSSIYLCSVLWGQGYTFGSGTRLTVV.